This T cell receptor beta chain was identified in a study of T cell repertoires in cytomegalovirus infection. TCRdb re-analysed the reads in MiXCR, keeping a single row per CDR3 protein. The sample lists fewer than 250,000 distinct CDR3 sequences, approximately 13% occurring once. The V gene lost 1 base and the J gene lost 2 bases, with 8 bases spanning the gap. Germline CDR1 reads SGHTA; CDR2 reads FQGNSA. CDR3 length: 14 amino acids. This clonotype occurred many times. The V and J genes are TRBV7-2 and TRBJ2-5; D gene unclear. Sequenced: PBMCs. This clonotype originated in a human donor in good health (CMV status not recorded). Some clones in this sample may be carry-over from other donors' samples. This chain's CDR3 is CASSLGPAQETQYF. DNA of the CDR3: TGTGCCAGCAGCTTAGGTCCAGCACAAGAGACCCAGTACTTC.